These 20 T cell receptor beta chains were sequenced from one sample in a study of beta chain features in type 1 diabetes. Every isolated RNA sample was fully reverse transcribed, so sequencing captured expressed TCRB transcripts. Using immunoSEQ multiplex PCR, the repertoire was profiled, and TCRdb retains in-frame clones only, with some absent. This sample has about 230,000 clones, with about 10% found just once. What was sequenced was naive CD4+ T cells from blood. All receptors derive from a woman aged 18-29 years in good health.

In this sample, this clone turned up a few times. V is TRBV7-2 and J is TRBJ1-1, with a weak D call TRBD1 (6 bases). Germline assignment: CDR1 SGHTA and CDR2 FQGNSA. This CDR3 region has 15 residues. Trimming shortened V by 6 bases and J by 1 base, and 15 bases separated the two germline ends. CDR3 in amino acids: CASSRGLTSNTEAFF. The DNA of the CDR3 is TGTGCCAGCAGTAGGGGGTTGACGTCGAACACTGAAGCTTTCTTT.

The rearrangement links TRBV7-2 to TRBJ2-2; 7 nucleotides line up with TRBD2. The junction had 9 bases not matched to a gene; V was cut back by 4 bases and J by 4 bases. CDR1 and CDR2 from the germline V gene are SGHTA and FQGNSA. The CDR3 sequence is 16 residues long. CDR3 in amino acids: CASSYPRRGSTGELFF. CDR3 nucleotides: TGTGCCAGCAGCTACCCGAGGCGCGGGAGCACCGGGGAGCTGTTTTTT.

The chain combines TRBV7-2 with TRBJ2-7, with 9 bases lining up with TRBD2. Germline V lookup: CDR1 SGHTA, CDR2 FQGNSA. With V trimmed by 5 bases and J by 0 bases, 8 bases remained unmatched. There are 16 residues in the CDR3. Here the CDR3 reads CASSPQTSGRSYEQYF. CDR3 nucleotide sequence: TGTGCCAGCAGCCCCCAAACTAGCGGGCGCTCCTACGAGCAGTACTTC.

V is TRBV18 and J is TRBJ1-6, with TRBD1 matching over 10 bases. The V segment lost 2 bases and the J segment 7 bases; nucleotides outside the gene matches: 5. Germline V gene data show CDR1 as KGHSH and CDR2 as LQKENI. The CDR3 has 16 residues. CDR3 loop: CASSPSSDRGNSPLHF. The CDR3 bases are TGTGCCAGCTCACCATCATCGGACAGGGGGAATTCACCCCTCCACTTT.

The chain uses TRBV2 and TRBJ1-1; D is unclear. CDR1 and CDR2 (germline): SNHLY, FYNNEI. V was cut by 1 base and J by 0 bases, with 12 bases left in between. The CDR3 extends over 16 amino acids. CDR3 coding DNA: TGTGCCAGCAGTGAAGAGACATTAATCTTGAACACTGAAGCTTTCTTT. Its translation is CASSEETLILNTEAFF.

This clone was counted at least ten times. This chain connects TRBV7-9 to TRBJ2-1; possibly TRBD2 for D (5 bases). The V end was cut by 5 bases, the J end by 7 bases, with 15 bases between. CDR1 SEHNR and CDR2 FQNEAQ come from the germline V gene (reference sequence). This CDR3 region has 14 residues. The CDR3 loop is CASSTLLGRNEQFF. Written as DNA, the CDR3 is TGTGCCAGCAGCACTCTACTAGGTAGAAATGAGCAGTTCTTC.

The chain has TRBV7-7 and TRBJ2-3; TRBD2 agrees at 8 bases. This CDR3 spans 15 amino acids. The germline V gene encodes CDR1 SSHAT and CDR2 FNYEAQ (reference sequence). V shed 5 bases and J 5 bases; nucleotides not matched to a gene: 9. The CDR3 DNA reads as TGTGCCAGCAGCCCTAGGGCGGGAGGTGTAGATACGCAGTATTTT. This codes for CASSPRAGGVDTQYF.

This clone came up a few times. The chain couples TRBV11-2 to TRBJ1-2; 8 nucleotides line up with TRBD1. Germline V lookup: CDR1 SGHAT, CDR2 FQNNGV. The CDR3 length is 14 residues. With V trimmed by 3 bases and J by 7 bases, 7 bases remained unmatched. The CDR3 DNA follows: TGTGCCAGCAGCTTTGGGCAGGGGGCGCGTGGCTACACCTTC. It specifies CASSFGQGARGYTF.

This clone was seen a handful of times. V and J are TRBV28 and TRBJ2-7; D is perhaps TRBD1 (6 bases). Germline values: CDR1 MDHEN, CDR2 SYDVKM. V dropped 8 bases and J dropped 3 bases, with 20 bases sitting between them. CDR3 size: 15 residues. The CDR3 protein is CASGPQGDWDYEQYF. CDR3 nucleotide sequence: TGTGCCAGCGGCCCACAGGGAGATTGGGACTACGAGCAGTACTTC.

This clone was recorded at least ten times. The sample has other DNA sequences that encode this CDR3 too. The chain couples TRBV7-9 to TRBJ2-1, with D perhaps TRBD1 (6 bases). Trimming removed 5 bases at V and 4 bases at J, with 9 bases between. The CDR3 sequence is 13 residues long. CDR1 and CDR2 from the germline V gene are SEHNR and FQNEAQ (reference sequence). The CDR3 spells CASSLGQYNEQFF. The CDR3 DNA reads TGTGCCAGCAGCCTGGGACAATACAATGAGCAGTTCTTC.

V is TRBV2 and J is TRBJ2-1; 7 nucleotides match TRBD1. This CDR3 contains 14 residues. V was clipped by 7 bases and J by 6 bases; unmatched bases: 9. Germline V CDR1 and CDR2: SNHLY, FYNNEI. The CDR3 region is CASNTGTVINEQFF. The CDR3, as DNA: TGTGCCAGCAATACCGGGACAGTTATCAATGAGCAGTTCTTC. The whole variable domain, filled in from reference TRBV2 and TRBJ2-1, reads EPEVTQTPSHQVTQMGQEVILRCVPISNHLYFYWYRQILGQKVEFLVSFYNNEISEKSEIFDDQFSVERPDGSNFTLKIRSTKLEDSAMYFCASNTGTVINEQFFGPGTRLTVL.

This clone has just a few counts. This chain uses TRBV6-4 with TRBJ2-1; possible D gene TRBD1, 6 bases. The V and J ends lost 9 bases and 7 bases respectively, with 25 bases between them. The CDR3 is 16 amino acids. Germline V gene sequence: CDR1 MRHNA, CDR2 SNTAGT. The CDR3 bases are TGTGCCAGTGGGCCCCCCCGCCGACAGGTTGGAAATGAGCAGTTCTTC. Protein product: CASGPPRRQVGNEQFF.

The chain couples TRBV28 to TRBJ1-1; 10 positions agree with TRBD1. Germline loops: CDR1 MDHEN, CDR2 SYDVKM. V shed 8 bases and J 3 bases; nucleotides not matched to a gene: 12. This CDR3 region has 16 residues. This chain's CDR3 is CASHSLGGTGDTEAFF. The CDR3 coding sequence is TGTGCCAGCCACAGTTTAGGGGGGACAGGGGACACTGAAGCTTTCTTT.

This clone was picked up a small number of times. V and J are TRBV6-6 and TRBJ2-7, with D maybe TRBD2 (5 bases). Trimming took 1 base from V and 0 from J, leaving 13 bases between them. Germline CDR1 and CDR2: MNHNY and SVGAGI (reference sequence). CDR3 size: 16 residues. CDR3 nucleotides: TGTGCCAGCAGTTACTTAAGGGTAGGGAGCTCCTACGAGCAGTACTTC. Translating it yields CASSYLRVGSSYEQYF.

This clone has a handful of counts. The chain links TRBV6-1 to TRBJ2-3; 7 bases map to TRBD2. CDR1 is MNHNS, CDR2 SASEGT, per germline. The CDR3 totals 16 residues. The J segment lost 4 bases and the V segment lost 0 bases, leaving 7 bases of the junction unmatched. The CDR3 loop reads CASSEAWTRAADTQYF. In DNA form, the CDR3 reads TGTGCCAGCAGTGAAGCGTGGACTAGAGCCGCAGATACGCAGTATTTT.

The chain employs TRBV7-9 and TRBJ1-1, with 10 bases matching TRBD1. Per germline, CDR1 SEHNR and CDR2 FQNEAQ (reference sequence). The CDR3 is made up of 15 amino acids. Losses at the gene ends were 4 bases for V and 11 bases for J; bases not matched to a gene: 13. CDR3: CASSSPGQGFGGAFF. CDR3 bases: TGTGCCAGCAGCTCTCCGGGACAGGGGTTCGGTGGGGCTTTCTTT.

The gene calls are TRBV7-9 and TRBJ2-7; a weak D match, TRBD1 (6 bases). The CDR3 totals 16 residues. CDR1 SEHNR and CDR2 FQNEAQ come from the germline V gene (reference sequence). V lost 5 bases and J lost 6, with 23 bases in between. The CDR3 DNA reads TGTGCCAGCAGCCCCGGCATAAAACAGGGACCCCTCGAGCAGTACTTC. It yields the protein CASSPGIKQGPLEQYF. The complete variable domain, with remaining parts taken from reference TRBV7-9 and TRBJ2-7, reads DTGVSQNPRHKITKRGQNVTFRCDPISEHNRLYWYRQTLGQGPEFLTYFQNEAQLEKSRLLSDRFSAERPKGSFSTLEIQRTEQGDSAMYLCASSPGIKQGPLEQYFGPGTRLTVT.

This clone showed up many times. The chain recombines TRBV30 with TRBJ2-5; D is possibly TRBD2 (7 bases). V was trimmed by 0 bases and J by 5 bases, leaving 13 bases between them. Germline V gives CDR1 GTSNPN, CDR2 SVGIG (reference sequence). The CDR3 is 14 residues long. CDR3 region: CAWSVGGAGETQYF. The DNA of the CDR3 is TGTGCCTGGAGTGTAGGGGGGGCCGGGGAGACCCAGTACTTC. The full variable domain, in which reference TRBV30 and TRBJ2-5 provide the parts outside the CDR3, is SQTIHQWPATLVQPVGSPLSLECTVEGTSNPNLYWYRQAAGRGLQLLFYSVGIGQISSEVPQNLSASRPQDRQFILSSKKLLLSDSGFYLCAWSVGGAGETQYFGPGTRLLVL.

This sequence joins TRBV15 and TRBJ1-5, with D tentatively TRBD1 (6 bases). Trimming removed 3 bases at V and 7 bases at J, with 10 bases between. Germline CDR1 reads LNHNV; CDR2 reads YYDKDF (reference sequence). This CDR3 region has 13 residues. Written as DNA, the CDR3 is TGTGCCACCAGCAGTAGGACAGCCCAGCCCCAGCATTTT. Translation: CATSSRTAQPQHF.

This clone came up a few times. The chain joins TRBV6-6 to TRBJ1-2; D possibly corresponds to TRBD1 (5 bases). Trimming removed 7 bases at V and 0 bases at J, with 9 bases between. The CDR3 sequence is 13 residues long. Germline values: CDR1 MNHNY, CDR2 SVGAGI (reference sequence). In DNA, the CDR3 is TGTGCCAGCATCCCGGACACTAACTATGGCTACACCTTC. The encoded protein is CASIPDTNYGYTF.